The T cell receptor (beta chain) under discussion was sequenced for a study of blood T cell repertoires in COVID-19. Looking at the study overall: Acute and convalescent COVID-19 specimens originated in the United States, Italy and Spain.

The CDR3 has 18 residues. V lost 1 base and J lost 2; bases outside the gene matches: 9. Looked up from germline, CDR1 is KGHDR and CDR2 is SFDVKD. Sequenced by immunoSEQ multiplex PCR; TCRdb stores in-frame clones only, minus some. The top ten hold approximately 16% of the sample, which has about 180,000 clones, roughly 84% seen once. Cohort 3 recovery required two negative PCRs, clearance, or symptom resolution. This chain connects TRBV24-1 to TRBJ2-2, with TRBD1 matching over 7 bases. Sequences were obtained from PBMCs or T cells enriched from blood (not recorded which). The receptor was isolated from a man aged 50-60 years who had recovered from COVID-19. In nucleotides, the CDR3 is TGTGCCACCAGTGATTTAGGGCCGGGACAGCGAAACACCGGGGAGCTGTTTTTT. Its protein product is CATSDLGPGQRNTGELFF.